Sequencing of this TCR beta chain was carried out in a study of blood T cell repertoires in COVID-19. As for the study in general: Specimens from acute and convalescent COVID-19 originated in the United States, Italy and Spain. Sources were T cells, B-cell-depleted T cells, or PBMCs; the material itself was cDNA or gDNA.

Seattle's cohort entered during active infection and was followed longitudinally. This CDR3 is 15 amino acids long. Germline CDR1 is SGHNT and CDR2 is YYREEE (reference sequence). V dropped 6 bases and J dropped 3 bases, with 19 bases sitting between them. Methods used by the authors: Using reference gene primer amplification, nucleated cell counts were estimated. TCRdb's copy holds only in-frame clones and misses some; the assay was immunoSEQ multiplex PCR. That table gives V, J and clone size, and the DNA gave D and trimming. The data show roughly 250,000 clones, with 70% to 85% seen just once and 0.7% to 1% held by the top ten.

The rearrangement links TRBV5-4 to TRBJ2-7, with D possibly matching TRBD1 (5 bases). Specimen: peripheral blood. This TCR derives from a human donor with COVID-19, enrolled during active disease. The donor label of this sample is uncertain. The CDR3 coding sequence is TGTGCCAGCAAAGACAGCTCTTTAGGATTCTACGAGCAGTACTTC. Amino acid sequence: CASKDSSLGFYEQYF.